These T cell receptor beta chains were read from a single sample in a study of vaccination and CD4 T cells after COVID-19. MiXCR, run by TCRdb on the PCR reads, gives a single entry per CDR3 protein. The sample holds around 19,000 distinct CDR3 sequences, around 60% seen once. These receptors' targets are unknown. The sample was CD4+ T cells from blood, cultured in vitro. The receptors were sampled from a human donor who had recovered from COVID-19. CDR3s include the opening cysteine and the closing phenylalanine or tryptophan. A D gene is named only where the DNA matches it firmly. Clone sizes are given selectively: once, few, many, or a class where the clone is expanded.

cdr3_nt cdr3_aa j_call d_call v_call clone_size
TGTGCCAGCAGTGAACCAGGGAACCTCTACGAGCAGTACTTC CASSEPGNLYEQYF TRBJ2-7 - TRBV6-1 -
TGTGCCAGCAGTTACTACAGGGGAGTCTATGGCTACACCTTC CASSYYRGVYGYTF TRBJ1-2 TRBD1 TRBV7-9 -
TGTGCCAGCTCACCACAAGACCCCCGAAACGGGGAGCTGTTTTTT CASSPQDPRNGELFF TRBJ2-2 - TRBV18 -
TGTGCCAGCACAAGGGGTCCAATAAATGAGCAGTTCTTC CASTRGPINEQFF TRBJ2-1 - TRBV6-1 -
TGTGCCAGCAGCTCGACAGTGGGGGGGGACATTCAGTACTTC CASSSTVGGDIQYF TRBJ2-4 TRBD2 TRBV7-3 -
TGTGCCAGCAGCTTGTTGGCGGCCGGGGAGCTGTTTTTT CASSLLAAGELFF TRBJ2-2 - TRBV5-8 -
TGTGCCATCAGTGTAACAGGGGCAGACACTGAAGCTTTCTTT CAISVTGADTEAFF TRBJ1-1 TRBD1 TRBV10-3 few
TGTGCCAGCAGCACAGACAGGGGTGAAAAACTGTTTTTT CASSTDRGEKLFF TRBJ1-4 TRBD1 TRBV28 -
TGTGCCAGCAGTCCGGGACTTCACACTGAAGCTTTCTTT CASSPGLHTEAFF TRBJ1-1 - TRBV11-3 -
TGTGCCAGCAGCAACCTGAGCTCCTCGGAGACCCAGTACTTC CASSNLSSSETQYF TRBJ2-5 - TRBV5-4 -
TGTGCCAGCAAGGCGGGCGGTGGGGGCGAGCAGTACTTC CASKAGGGGEQYF TRBJ2-7 - TRBV28 -
TGCAGTGCTAAAAGGAACACTGAAGCTTTCTTT CSAKRNTEAFF TRBJ1-1 - TRBV20-1 -
TGTGCCTGGAGTGGGACTAGCGGCTCCTACGAGCAGTACTTC CAWSGTSGSYEQYF TRBJ2-7 TRBD2 TRBV30 -
TGTGCCAGCAGCTTCGGGACAGGAGATTCACCCCTCCACTTT CASSFGTGDSPLHF TRBJ1-6 TRBD1 TRBV7-6 -
TGTGCCAGCAGTTATGGGCAGGGAGGCTACAATGAGCAGTTCTTC CASSYGQGGYNEQFF TRBJ2-1 - TRBV6-5 -
TGCAGTGCTAGGGATCCCTGGGAGGGCAGCTCCTACGAGCAGTACTTC CSARDPWEGSSYEQYF TRBJ2-7 TRBD2 TRBV20-1 -
TGTGCCAGCAGCTTACAGGCAGGGGAATTTCAGGCCTCTGGAAACACCATATATTTT CASSLQAGEFQASGNTIYF TRBJ1-3 - TRBV7-2 -
TGTGCCAGCAGTTTAATTATGGGGACAGGGTTTTACTATGGCTACACCTTC CASSLIMGTGFYYGYTF TRBJ1-2 TRBD1 TRBV12-3/TRBV12-4 -
TGTGCCAGCAGTCAACATGGGCTAGCGGGAGAAAGGGCCTACGAGCAGTACTTC CASSQHGLAGERAYEQYF TRBJ2-7 TRBD2 TRBV12-3/TRBV12-4 few
TGTGCCAGCAGCTTACAGGGGACAACTAATGAAAAACTGTTTTTT CASSLQGTTNEKLFF TRBJ1-4 - TRBV7-9 -
TGTGCCAGCAGTCCAGGGATTATCACTAATGAAAAACTGTTTTTT CASSPGIITNEKLFF TRBJ1-4 - TRBV12-3/TRBV12-4 -
TGTGCCAGCAGCGCGGGACTAGCGGGAGGCTCCTACAATGAGCAGTTCTTC CASSAGLAGGSYNEQFF TRBJ2-1 TRBD2 TRBV9 -
TGTGCCGGAGGAATGGACAGGGGAAAATACGAGCAGTACTTC CAGGMDRGKYEQYF TRBJ2-7 - TRBV21-1 once
TGTGCCAGCAGTTTAAAGAGGGCCTATGGCTACACCTTC CASSLKRAYGYTF TRBJ1-2 - TRBV12-3/TRBV12-4 -
TGTGCCACCAGCCTCTATGCGGGTCAGGGGAGGGCTGAAGCTTTCTTT CATSLYAGQGRAEAFF TRBJ1-1 - TRBV15 -
TGTGCCAGCAGTTATGACACTATGAACACTGAAGCTTTCTTT CASSYDTMNTEAFF TRBJ1-1 - TRBV6-5 -
TGTGCCAGCAGCTCACAAGGGGATGAAGCTTTCTTT CASSSQGDEAFF TRBJ1-1 - TRBV7-2 few
TGTGCCAGCAGCTTAGTGGCACAGGCATATATGAACACTGAAGCTTTCTTT CASSLVAQAYMNTEAFF TRBJ1-1 - TRBV7-2 -
TGTGCCAGCAGTATCTCGCCGGGGGGAGACAATGAGCAGTTCTTC CASSISPGGDNEQFF TRBJ2-1 - TRBV21-1 -
TGTGCCAGCAGACCCGGGACAGGATTCTATGGCTACACCTTC CASRPGTGFYGYTF TRBJ1-2 TRBD1 TRBV6-1 few
TGCAGTACACTGGTATTGGTAGTGGGAGGGTCCTACAATGAGCAGTTCTTC CSTLVLVVGGSYNEQFF TRBJ2-1 TRBD2 TRBV20-1 -
TGCGCCAGCGGGACCGGAGATCTCTACAATGAGCAGTTCTTC CASGTGDLYNEQFF TRBJ2-1 - TRBV5-1 -
TGCAGTCCTGATCCCAACACAGATACGCAGTATTTT CSPDPNTDTQYF TRBJ2-3 - TRBV20-1 few
TGTGCCAGCAGGACAGGGGGCTCCTACAATGAGCAGTTCTTC CASRTGGSYNEQFF TRBJ2-1 TRBD1 TRBV6-1 -
TGTGCCAGCAGTCGGGAGGGCACCCTGGGCAATCAGCCCCAGCATTTT CASSREGTLGNQPQHF TRBJ1-5 - TRBV2 few
TGTGCCAGCAGCGTAGCCGGACAGGCGGGTGGGTATTTT CASSVAGQAGGYF TRBJ2-3 TRBD1 TRBV7-8 few
TGCAGTGCTAGAGGGACTAGCGGATCTTCAGATACGCAGTATTTT CSARGTSGSSDTQYF TRBJ2-3 TRBD2 TRBV20-1 once
TGTGCCAGCCGGGACAGTAGCCCCTCCTACGAGCAGTACTTC CASRDSSPSYEQYF TRBJ2-7 TRBD1 TRBV27 -
TGTGCCAGCAGCTTTCCCAGGGGGGATACCGCGTACAATGAGCAGTTCTTC CASSFPRGDTAYNEQFF TRBJ2-1 - TRBV7-3 once
TGTGCCACCAGCCCCCCCCCAGGGGCCGGGGAGCTGTTTTTT CATSPPPGAGELFF TRBJ2-2 - TRBV24-1 -
TGTGCCAGCAGTTTAGAGGAGAAGACCCAGTACTTC CASSLEEKTQYF TRBJ2-5 - TRBV12-3/TRBV12-4 -